The following is a T cell receptor (beta chain) sequence with its context. This entry is derived from a study of cytomegalovirus exposure and HLA in healthy donors. The PCR contained 60 Vbeta and 13 Jbeta primers. The data were produced by immunoSEQ multiplex PCR, yet TCRdb's version contains in-frame clones alone and is incomplete. With approximately 100,000 clones in the sample, the ten largest clones hold less than 4.5%. The source of this sequence is a man in his forties in good health and CMV-seronegative. The source material was PBMCs.

The CDR3 loop is CASTAGERGYEQYF. The CDR3 DNA reads as TGTGCCAGCACCGCAGGGGAACGGGGTTACGAGCAGTACTTC. The V gene is TRBV6-5, the J gene TRBJ2-7, with D possibly being TRBD1 (6 bases). Germline V CDR1 and CDR2: MNHEY, SVGAGI. Trimming cost V 7 bases and J 4 bases, with 17 bases left between them. This CDR3 has 14 residues.